This TCR beta chain was profiled in a study of blood T cells in healthy people across ages. This CDR3 region has 15 residues. Per germline, CDR1 SGHTA and CDR2 FQGNSA. Deletions cut 5 bases from V and 1 base from J, with 14 bases between. Then a second PCR, running roughly 7 to 12 cycles, was carried out with a sample-barcoded 5' primer and a J-beta primer mix. From the 5' RACE reads, TCRdb called clonotypes with MiXCR, one entry per CDR3 protein. The repertoire consists of about 780,000 distinct CDR3 sequences, with around 45% occurring once and the leading ten covering roughly 18%. This receptor was taken from an older man in good health. The V and J genes are TRBV7-2 and TRBJ2-5; a possible D gene is TRBD2 (5 bases). The sample consisted of blood. In DNA, the CDR3 is TGTGCCAGCAGCGAAAGACTACGCATCCAAGAGACCCAGTACTTC. Amino acids: CASSERLRIQETQYF.